This T cell receptor (beta chain) came from a study of blood T cell repertoires in COVID-19. All enrollees were roughly 18 to 89 years old and from fewer than 25 US areas. The CDR3 loop spans 15 amino acids. Per the germline V gene, CDR1 is MNHEY and CDR2 is SVGEGT. Trimming took 2 bases from V and 4 from J, leaving 15 bases between them. Authors' processing steps: Researchers report that nucleated cell counts were estimated from reference gene primer amplification. Only in-frame clones appear in the TCRdb table, and some are missing; sequencing was by immunoSEQ multiplex PCR. V and J calls plus clone size are reproduced from that table; the DNA served to infer D and trimming. Of roughly 160,000 clones listed, over 80% were seen once; the top ten hold approximately 13%.

V gene TRBV6-2 or TRBV6-3 combines with J gene TRBJ2-7; the D gene is possibly TRBD1 (6 bases). The sequencing input was PBMCs or T cells enriched from blood (not recorded which). This clonotype was obtained from a woman aged 55 to 70 who had recovered from COVID-19. The CDR3 spells CASSYTLGQLYEQYF. The CDR3 DNA is TGTGCCAGCAGTTACACGTTGGGACAACTATACGAGCAGTACTTC.